The rows below give T cell receptor beta chains drawn from one sample of a study of T cells after yellow fever vaccination. TCRdb itself ran the 5' RACE reads through MiXCR, one entry per CDR3 protein. The sample shows hundreds of thousands of distinct CDR3 sequences, 9.5% to 15% of them seen only once. Sequences were derived from CD4+ T cells sorted from PBMCs, sampled 15 days after the yellow fever booster vaccination. Receptors originate from a man aged 18 to 30 who received the YFV17D yellow fever vaccine. CDR3s include the opening cysteine and the closing phenylalanine or tryptophan. A D gene is named only where the DNA matches it firmly. Size values are once, few and many counts, or a class for expanded clones, and some rows have none.

cdr3_nt	cdr3_aa	v_call	j_call	clone_size	d_call	cdr3_length
TGTGCCAGCAGCTTGCTTCCACAGGGGGTGCGGGAGCAGTACTTC	CASSLLPQGVREQYF	TRBV5-6	TRBJ2-7	few	TRBD1	15
TGCAGTGCTGACCCCCCACCGCCGGGGTACAATGAGCAGTTCTTC	CSADPPPPGYNEQFF	TRBV20-1	TRBJ2-1	few	-	15
TGTGCCAGCAGCTCGACCGGGACACCATACAATGAGCAGTTCTTC	CASSSTGTPYNEQFF	TRBV9	TRBJ2-1	many	-	15
TGCGCCAGCAGCTTGTTCGGGGCAGATACGCAGTATTTT	CASSLFGADTQYF	TRBV5-1	TRBJ2-3	few	-	13
TGTGCCAGCAGGACCGCCGGGACCGCGACTGGGAGGACCCAGTACTTC	CASRTAGTATGRTQYF	TRBV6-1	TRBJ2-5	few	-	16
TGTGCCACCAGAACCGACGTGGGGTATGGCTACACCTTC	CATRTDVGYGYTF	TRBV6-6	TRBJ1-2	-	-	13
TGTGCCAGCATTATACAGGGGTACACCGGGGAGCTGTTTTTT	CASIIQGYTGELFF	TRBV28	TRBJ2-2	few	TRBD1	14
TGTGCCAGCAGCTTGGCCCAGGGTACGGGTGAGCAGTTCTTC	CASSLAQGTGEQFF	TRBV5-4	TRBJ2-1	-	-	14
TGCGCCAGCAGCGGAAATACCGGGACAGGGAACTATGGCTACACCTTC	CASSGNTGTGNYGYTF	TRBV5-1	TRBJ1-2	few	TRBD1	16
TGTGCCAGCAGCCACCCGCCGGGCAGGAATCAGCCCCAGCATTTT	CASSHPPGRNQPQHF	TRBV3-2	TRBJ1-5	few	-	15
TGCAGCGTAGGGACAGGTCGCAATCAGCCCCAGCATTTT	CSVGTGRNQPQHF	TRBV29-1	TRBJ1-5	many	TRBD1	13
TGTGCCAGCAGCACACCGGACAGCAGCACAGATACGCAGTATTTT	CASSTPDSSTDTQYF	TRBV5-6	TRBJ2-3	few	-	15
TGCGCCAGCAGCGCCGTTGGGGTGAACACTGAAGCTTTCTTT	CASSAVGVNTEAFF	TRBV5-1	TRBJ1-1	once	-	14
TGTGCCAGCACCAAACGGTACGGGGCCACAGATACGCAGTATTTT	CASTKRYGATDTQYF	TRBV2	TRBJ2-3	-	-	15
TGTGCCAGCAGCTATAACCCCCCGGGACAGGGAAAACCCCAGCCCCAGCATTTT	CASSYNPPGQGKPQPQHF	TRBV7-3	TRBJ1-5	-	TRBD1	18
TGCAGTGCTAAAACAGGGTATAGCAATCAGCCCCAGCATTTT	CSAKTGYSNQPQHF	TRBV20-1	TRBJ1-5	-	-	14
TGTGCCAGCTCCGGGACAGGGGACAACTATGGCTACACCTTC	CASSGTGDNYGYTF	TRBV18	TRBJ1-2	few	TRBD1	14
TGCGCCAGCAGCCAAGGGAGACAGGGGTGGAACACTGAAGCTTTCTTT	CASSQGRQGWNTEAFF	TRBV4-3	TRBJ1-1	-	TRBD1	16
TGCGCCAGCAGCCAAGGAGGAGGCGAAGCAACTAATGAAAAACTGTTTTTT	CASSQGGGEATNEKLFF	TRBV4-3	TRBJ1-4	few	-	17
TGTGCCAGCAGTGACTCGACAGGGAAAGGGACAGATACGCAGTATTTT	CASSDSTGKGTDTQYF	TRBV25-1	TRBJ2-3	-	TRBD1	16
TGCGCCAGCAAGGCGACCCAGTACTTC	CASKATQYF	TRBV10-2	TRBJ2-5	-	-	9
TGTGCCAGCAGCCCGAGAGCGCGGGGCCCTGACTACAATGAGCAGTTCTTC	CASSPRARGPDYNEQFF	TRBV7-2	TRBJ2-1	few	-	17
TGTCCCAGCAGCCTTGGGGGGGAAATGGATACGCAGTATTTT	CPSSLGGEMDTQYF	TRBV7-2	TRBJ2-3	-	TRBD2	14
TGTGCCAGCAGTTTGCAGGGGTCGGGTTCACCCCTCCACTTT	CASSLQGSGSPLHF	TRBV12-3/TRBV12-4	TRBJ1-6	few	-	14
TGTGCCAGCCGGAGAGCGGCCCGGCAGTTCTTC	CASRRAARQFF	TRBV12-3/TRBV12-4	TRBJ2-1	many	-	11
TGTGCCAGCAGCTTATTTGCCGGGACAGGGGATGGGACCCAGTACTTC	CASSLFAGTGDGTQYF	TRBV7-2	TRBJ2-5	few	TRBD1	16
TGCAGTGCGAGCTCGCTAGCGGGGGGCGGAGAGACCCAGTACTTC	CSASSLAGGGETQYF	TRBV20-1	TRBJ2-5	few	TRBD2	15
TGTGCCAGCAGTTACCGGCTCAGGGCTTATGGGGGCTACACCTTC	CASSYRLRAYGGYTF	TRBV6-5	TRBJ1-2	-	-	15
TGCGCCAGCAGCTTGGCTGTTCGGGGGGGCACAGATACGCAGTATTTT	CASSLAVRGGTDTQYF	TRBV5-1	TRBJ2-3	-	TRBD2	16
TGTGCCAGCAGCGTAGCAAGCGGGGTCCTCACAGATACGCAGTATTTT	CASSVASGVLTDTQYF	TRBV9	TRBJ2-3	few	TRBD2	16
TGTGCCAGCAGCCAAGAGATGCCGGGTTCCAATTCACCCCTCCACTTT	CASSQEMPGSNSPLHF	TRBV4-2	TRBJ1-6	many	-	16
TGTGCCAGCAGCTTACTACCAAGGGCAACAGGGGGCAATGAGCAGTTCTTC	CASSLLPRATGGNEQFF	TRBV7-3	TRBJ2-1	-	TRBD1	17
TGCAGCGTTCCAACGGGACAGGGGATCGACTATGGCTACACCTTC	CSVPTGQGIDYGYTF	TRBV29-1	TRBJ1-2	-	TRBD1	15
TGCGCCAGCAGCTTGGAGTTCCAGGGAGAGCAGTTCTTC	CASSLEFQGEQFF	TRBV5-1	TRBJ2-1	-	-	13
TGCAGTGCTAGGTCCAGCGGGGGCACCTCCGGGGAGCTGTTTTTT	CSARSSGGTSGELFF	TRBV20-1	TRBJ2-2	-	TRBD2	15
TGTGCCAGCAGCCCGTCTTTCTATGGCTACACCTTC	CASSPSFYGYTF	TRBV5-6	TRBJ1-2	few	-	12
TGTGCCAGCTCACCACCAAACAATCTAGCCAAAAACATTCAGTACTTC	CASSPPNNLAKNIQYF	TRBV18	TRBJ2-4	few	-	16
TGCAGTGCCGACTTAACTCGGGGGGGCCCAGGGACCCAGTACTTC	CSADLTRGGPGTQYF	TRBV20-1	TRBJ2-5	few	TRBD2	15
TGTGCCAGCAGTAAGGGGGCAGGCGGATACAATGAGCAGTTCTTC	CASSKGAGGYNEQFF	TRBV6-6	TRBJ2-1	-	TRBD1	15
TGTGCCAGCAGTTTCCAGGGAACTGAACAGCCCCAGCATTTT	CASSFQGTEQPQHF	TRBV12-3/TRBV12-4	TRBJ1-5	-	-	14
TGTGCCACCGGACACTTCATTAATGAAAAACTGTTTTTT	CATGHFINEKLFF	TRBV7-2	TRBJ1-4	few	-	13
TGTGCCAGCAGCAAAGTCGGAAAGGAGTATTTT	CASSKVGKEYF	TRBV21-1	TRBJ2-3	-	-	11
TGTGCCAGCAACCTCTGGGCTTATGGCACCGGGGAGCTGTTTTTT	CASNLWAYGTGELFF	TRBV11-2	TRBJ2-2	-	-	15
TGCAGTGCTAGGGGGGCAGTAGGAGGCTACACCTTC	CSARGAVGGYTF	TRBV20-1	TRBJ1-2	-	-	12
TGCAGTGCTAGAGCCCGGGCCTTCAACTATGGCTACACCTTC	CSARARAFNYGYTF	TRBV20-1	TRBJ1-2	-	-	14
TGCGCCAGCAGCTTGGATTTGTCGGGACCTTCAGCAACTAATGAAAAACTGTTTTTT	CASSLDLSGPSATNEKLFF	TRBV5-1	TRBJ1-4	-	-	19
TGTGCCAGGGTGGACGGGGACACAGATACGCAGTATTTT	CARVDGDTDTQYF	TRBV7-6	TRBJ2-3	-	-	13
TGCGCCAGCAGCCAAGAATACCGCAATGAGCAGTTCTTC	CASSQEYRNEQFF	TRBV4-1	TRBJ2-1	few	-	13
TGCAGCGTTGAATTTGCGGGGGCAAGCACAGATACGCAGTATTTT	CSVEFAGASTDTQYF	TRBV29-1	TRBJ2-3	-	-	15
TGTGCCAGCAGCCAAGAGGGCTCACGGGGGTCCCCCTACGAGCAGTACTTC	CASSQEGSRGSPYEQYF	TRBV4-2	TRBJ2-7	-	-	17
TGTGCCACCAGTGATGACACCAGGGTCCAAGAGACCCAGTACTTC	CATSDDTRVQETQYF	TRBV24-1	TRBJ2-5	many	-	15
TGTGCTAGCAGCTTTGTACAGGGCGCTGAAGCTTTCTTT	CASSFVQGAEAFF	TRBV7-7	TRBJ1-1	few	-	13
TGCGCCAGCAGCCAATTGGTTAAGCGGGGGGGGACCACAGATACGCAGTATTTT	CASSQLVKRGGTTDTQYF	TRBV4-3	TRBJ2-3	many	TRBD2	18
TGTGCCAGCAGCCTAGGGGATTCGGGGGGGAGGAATACGCAGTATTTT	CASSLGDSGGRNTQYF	TRBV7-3	TRBJ2-3	-	TRBD2	16
TGTGCCATCAGTGAGTCGGCCGGCGACTATGGCTACACCTTC	CAISESAGDYGYTF	TRBV10-3	TRBJ1-2	few	-	14
TGTGCCAGCAGCGTAGAATGGGGCATGAACACTGAAGCTTTCTTT	CASSVEWGMNTEAFF	TRBV9	TRBJ1-1	few	-	15
TGCGCCAGCAGCTTGCAGGGCCCTCCCGGAGATACGCAGTATTTT	CASSLQGPPGDTQYF	TRBV5-1	TRBJ2-3	many	-	15
TGCGCCAGCAGCTTGGCCTCGACTACCGGGGAGCTGTTTTTT	CASSLASTTGELFF	TRBV5-1	TRBJ2-2	-	-	14
TGTGCCAGCAGTTCTCCAAATGGCGAGCAGTACTTC	CASSSPNGEQYF	TRBV5-6	TRBJ2-7	-	-	12
TGTGCCAGCAGTTTATCAGGGCTCCAGGGGCAGTTCTTC	CASSLSGLQGQFF	TRBV27	TRBJ2-1	few	-	13